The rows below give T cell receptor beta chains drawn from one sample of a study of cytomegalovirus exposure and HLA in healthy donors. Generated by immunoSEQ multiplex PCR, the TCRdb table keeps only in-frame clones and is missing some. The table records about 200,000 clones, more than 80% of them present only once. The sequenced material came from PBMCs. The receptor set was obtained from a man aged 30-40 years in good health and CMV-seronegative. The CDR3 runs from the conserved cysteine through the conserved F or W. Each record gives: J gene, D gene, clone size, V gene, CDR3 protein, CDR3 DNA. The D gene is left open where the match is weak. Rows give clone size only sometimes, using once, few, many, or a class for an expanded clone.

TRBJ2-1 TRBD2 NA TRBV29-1 CSAGGSSYNEQFF TGCAGTGCGGGGGGGAGCTCCTACAATGAGCAGTTCTTC
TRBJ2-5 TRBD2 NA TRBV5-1 CASSLVPERGGGETQYF TGCGCCAGCAGCTTGGTACCCGAGCGGGGGGGTGGAGAGACCCAGTACTTC
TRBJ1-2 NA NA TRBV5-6 CASSFYDRPIGYTF TGTGCCAGCAGCTTTTACGACAGGCCCATCGGCTACACCTTC
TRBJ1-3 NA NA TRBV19 CAAGKNSGNTIYF TGTGCCGCCGGGAAGAACTCTGGAAACACCATATATTTT
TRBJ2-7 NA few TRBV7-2 CASSPPLMRVSHEQYF TGTGCCAGCAGCCCCCCTTTGATGCGGGTATCCCACGAGCAGTACTTC
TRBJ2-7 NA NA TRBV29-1 CSATGKISYEQYF TGCAGCGCCACAGGGAAGATTTCCTACGAGCAGTACTTC
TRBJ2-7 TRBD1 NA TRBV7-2 CASSYSTGAYEQYF TGTGCCAGCAGCTACTCGACAGGGGCATACGAGCAGTACTTC
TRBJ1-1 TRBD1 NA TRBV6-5 CASSPWDRRNTEAFF TGTGCCAGCAGTCCGTGGGACAGGAGGAACACTGAAGCTTTCTTT
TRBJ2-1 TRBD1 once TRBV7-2 CASSLARTGHNEQFF TGTGCCAGCAGCTTAGCGAGGACAGGGCACAATGAGCAGTTCTTC
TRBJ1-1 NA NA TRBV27 CASSLSAPSNEAFF TGTGCCAGCAGTTTATCGGCCCCCTCGAATGAAGCTTTCTTT
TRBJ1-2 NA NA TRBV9 CARLSYGYTF TGTGCCAGATTGAGCTATGGCTACACCTTC
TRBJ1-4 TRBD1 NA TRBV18 CASSPKKGTGHPTNEKLFF TGTGCCAGCTCCCCAAAAAAAGGGACAGGGCACCCAACTAATGAAAAACTGTTTTTT
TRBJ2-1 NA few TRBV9 CASSRDTYNEQFF TGTGCCAGCAGCCGGGACACCTACAATGAGCAGTTCTTC
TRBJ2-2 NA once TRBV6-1 CATRQTGWRAGELFF TGTGCCACTCGGCAGACAGGTTGGCGCGCCGGGGAGCTGTTTTTT
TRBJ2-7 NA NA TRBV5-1 CASRKGGDRSYEQYF TGCGCCAGCAGGAAGGGGGGGGATCGCTCCTACGAGCAGTACTTC
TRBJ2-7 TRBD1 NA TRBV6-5 CASRTGTGLSYEQYF TGTGCCAGCAGGACCGGGACAGGACTCTCCTACGAGCAGTACTTC
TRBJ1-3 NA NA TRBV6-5 CASSLLRGSSGNTIYF TGTGCCAGCAGTTTATTACGGGGGAGCTCTGGAAACACCATATATTTT
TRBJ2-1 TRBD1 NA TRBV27 CASSLRGQVYNEQFF TGTGCCAGCAGTTTAAGGGGACAGGTTTACAATGAGCAGTTCTTC
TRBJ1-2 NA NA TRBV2 CASSGDRINYGYTF TGTGCCAGCAGTGGCGACAGAATTAACTATGGCTACACCTTC
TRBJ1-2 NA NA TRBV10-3 CAISGVRRQDNYGYTF TGTGCCATCAGTGGCGTCCGCCGACAGGACAACTATGGCTACACCTTC
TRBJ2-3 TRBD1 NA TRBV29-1 CSVDGAGGGTDTQYF TGCAGCGTTGACGGGGCAGGGGGCGGCACAGATACGCAGTATTTT
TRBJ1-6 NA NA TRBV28 CASSSGQGYNSPLHF TGTGCCAGCAGCTCCGGGCAGGGCTATAATTCACCCCTCCACTTT
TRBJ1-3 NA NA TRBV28 CAVGGNTIYF TGTGCCGTGGGCGGAAACACCATATATTTT
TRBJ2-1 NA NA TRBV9 CASSVGGFGEQFF TGTGCCAGCAGCGTAGGAGGGTTCGGTGAGCAGTTCTTC
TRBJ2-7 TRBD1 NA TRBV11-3 CASSLGQGEAYEQYF TGTGCCAGCAGCCTCGGACAGGGCGAGGCCTACGAGCAGTACTTC
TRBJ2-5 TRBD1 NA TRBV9 CASSVRTGPGETQYF TGTGCCAGCAGCGTCAGGACAGGGCCGGGAGAGACCCAGTACTTC
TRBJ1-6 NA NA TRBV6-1 CASSEGNAASPLHF TGTGCCAGCAGTGAAGGGAACGCGGCGTCACCCCTCCACTTT
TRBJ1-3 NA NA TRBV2 CASMRKRGTIYF TGTGCCAGCATGAGGAAACGGGGGACCATATATTTT
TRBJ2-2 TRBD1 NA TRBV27 CASSGDRGGTGELFF TGTGCCAGCAGTGGGGACAGGGGAGGCACCGGGGAGCTGTTTTTT